This passage covers 8 T cell receptor beta chains from one sample sequenced in a study of CD8 T cells in Susac syndrome. Reverse transcription of about 0.5 to 1 ug RNA used random hexamers. TCRdb ran MiXCR on the immunoSEQ multiplex PCR reads and lists one entry per CDR3 protein. The sample contains under 250,000 distinct CDR3 sequences, about 94% of which appear only once. Sequencing was performed on CD4+ T cells from PBMCs. The receptors were sampled from a human donor with Susac syndrome.

This chain's CDR3 is CASNRDGLDEKLFF. For the CDR3, the DNA is TGTGCCAGCAATAGAGACGGGCTGGATGAAAAACTGTTTTTT. The V call is TRBV5-6, the J call TRBJ1-4; D uncertain. The length of the CDR3 is 14 residues. The germline V gene has CDR1 SGHDT and CDR2 YYEEEE. With 6 bases removed from V and 6 bases from J, the gap between germline ends came to 15 bases.

This chain joins TRBV5-5 and TRBJ1-5; D gene uncertain. Germline assignment: CDR1 SGHKS and CDR2 YYEKEE (reference sequence). The CDR3 has 13 amino acids. Trimming removed 2 bases from V and 7 bases from J, with 10 bases in between. The CDR3 DNA reads as TGTGCCAGCAGCTTAAGGGCAGGCCAGCCCCAGCATTTT. Its protein is CASSLRAGQPQHF. Full variable domain (missing parts from reference TRBV5-5 and TRBJ1-5): DAGVTQSPTHLIKTRGQQVTLRCSPISGHKSVSWYQQVLGQGPQFIFQYYEKEERGRGNFPDRFSARQFPNYSSELNVNALLLGDSALYLCASSLRAGQPQHFGDGTRLSIL.

The V and J genes are TRBV7-9 and TRBJ2-1; D might be TRBD2 (5 bases). The CDR3 is 12 residues long. Germline CDR1 is SEHNR and CDR2 is FQNEAQ (reference sequence). Trimming removed 6 bases from V and 8 bases from J, with 11 bases in between. The CDR3 spells CASRSVGDEQFF. The DNA of the CDR3 is TGTGCCAGCAGATCCGTCGGGGATGAGCAGTTCTTC.

The rearrangement uses TRBV28 and TRBJ1-1; no reliable D call. The germline V and J ends were trimmed by 5 bases and 6 bases, with 22 bases remaining between them. The V gene's germline CDR1 is MDHEN and CDR2 SYDVKM. The CDR3 is 16 residues long. CDR3 sequence (DNA): TGTGCCAGCAGTGACCCACGCCCCCACGTGGGAGCTGAAGCTTTCTTT. Its translation: CASSDPRPHVGAEAFF. Based on the CDR3 plus reference TRBV28 and TRBJ1-1, the full variable domain is DVKVTQSSRYLVKRTGEKVFLECVQDMDHENMFWYRQDPGLGLRLIYFSYDVKMKEKGDIPEGYSVSREKKERFSLILESASTNQTSMYLCASSDPRPHVGAEAFFGQGTRLTVV.

This chain uses TRBV12-3 or TRBV12-4 with TRBJ2-3, with 8 bases matching TRBD2. The CDR3 consists of 11 residues. Germline trimming cut 5 bases from V and 9 bases from J; bases unmatched to any gene: 1. CDR3 region: CASSREGTQYF. For the CDR3, the DNA is TGTGCCAGCAGTCGGGAGGGAACGCAGTATTTT.

This sequence joins TRBV7-2 and TRBJ1-6; the D is unclear. CDR1 is SGHTA and CDR2 is FQGNSA in the germline V gene. V lost 1 base and J lost 9, with 13 bases in between. The CDR3 is 15 residues long. The CDR3 region is CASSLVGDLASPLHF. The CDR3 coding sequence is TGTGCCAGCAGCTTAGTCGGAGATCTTGCTTCACCCCTCCACTTT.

This clonotype was detected only a few times. V usage is TRBV27 and J usage is TRBJ1-1; maybe TRBD1 (6 bases). This CDR3 has 14 amino acids. Trimming took off 5 bases at V and 0 bases at J, with 10 bases between the two ends. Germline V gene data show CDR1 as MNHEY and CDR2 as SMNVEV (reference sequence). This chain's CDR3 is CASSLNRVNTEAFF. In DNA, the CDR3 is TGTGCCAGCAGTCTTAACAGGGTGAACACTGAAGCTTTCTTT.

The rearrangement links TRBV9 to TRBJ2-6; tentatively, D is TRBD1 (6 bases). From germline, CDR1 is SGDLS and CDR2 YYNGEE. This CDR3 has 18 residues. The V end was cut by 0 bases, the J end by 1 base, with 14 bases between. CDR3 amino acids: CASSVEVRGSSGANVLTF. The CDR3 bases are TGTGCCAGCAGCGTAGAGGTCAGGGGATCGTCTGGGGCCAACGTCCTGACTTTC.